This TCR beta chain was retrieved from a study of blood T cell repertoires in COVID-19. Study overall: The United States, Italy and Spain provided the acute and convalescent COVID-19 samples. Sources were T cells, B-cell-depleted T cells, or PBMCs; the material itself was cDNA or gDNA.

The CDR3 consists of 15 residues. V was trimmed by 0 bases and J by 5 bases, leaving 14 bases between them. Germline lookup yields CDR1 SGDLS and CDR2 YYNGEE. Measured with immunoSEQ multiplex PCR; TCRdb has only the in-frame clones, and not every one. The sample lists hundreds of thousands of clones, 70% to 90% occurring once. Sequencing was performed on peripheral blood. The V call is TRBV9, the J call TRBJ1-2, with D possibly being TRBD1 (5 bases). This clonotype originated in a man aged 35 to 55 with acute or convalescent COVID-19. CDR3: CASSVVSDSKYGYTF. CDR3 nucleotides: TGTGCCAGCAGCGTAGTTTCAGACAGCAAGTATGGCTACACCTTC.